The clone carrying this TCR beta chain was counted at least ten times. This sample was taken from a study of blood T cell repertoires in COVID-19. Turning to the study itself: COVID-19 samples collected from the United States, Italy and Spain covered acute and convalescent phases. The analysed material was cDNA or gDNA that came from T cells, B-cell-depleted T cells, or PBMCs.

The CDR3 consists of 13 residues. Between the trimmed V and J ends, which lost 0 bases and 7 bases, there was a span of 9 bases. Per germline, CDR1 SGHTA and CDR2 FQGTGA. In the original analysis: Estimation of nucleated cell counts was performed using reference gene primer amplification. Clones were read by immunoSEQ multiplex PCR, and TCRdb kept only the in-frame ones, dropping some. D and trimming were read from the DNA, whereas the V and J calls and clone size are those reported in that table. Of about 150,000 clones in the sample, 80% to 90% were seen once. The gene calls are TRBV7-3 and TRBJ1-1; weak D call: TRBD1 (6 bases). The receptor's source is a woman in her 70s with acute or convalescent COVID-19. The sample comprised peripheral blood. The CDR3 DNA reads TGTGCCAGCAGCTTAACCCAGACAGGTGAAGCTTTCTTT. This encodes CASSLTQTGEAFF.